This T cell receptor (beta chain) was observed in a study of response to subunit inactivated influenza vaccine. For this clonotype: The target antigen is unknown.

Notes on the study in general: Few additional T cells are recruited per seasonal influenza vaccination, authors suggested.

One entry per CDR3 protein, called by TCRdb with MiXCR from the RT-PCR reads. The table records roughly 700,000 distinct CDR3 sequences, around a sixth of them present only once. The sample consisted of PBMCs from blood, taken roughly 12 days after vaccination. This sequence originates from a man aged 50 to 60 who received an inactivated influenza vaccine.

The CDR3 region has the DNA TGTGCCGCCCGTGGGCTAACCTCTGGAAACACCATATATTTT. This codes for CAARGLTSGNTIYF. The chain uses TRBV24-1 and TRBJ1-3; no reliable D call. Germline V gene data show CDR1 as KGHDR and CDR2 as SFDVKD. The CDR3 has 14 residues. Deletions cut 12 bases from V and 0 bases from J, with 14 bases between.